The 10 T cell receptor beta chains presented below share a single source sample, sequenced in a study of siplizumab effects on memory and regulatory T cells. Assay: immunoSEQ multiplex PCR; the TCRdb copy retains only in-frame clones and omits some. The sample carries approximately 60,000 clones, less than 80% recorded once. The sequencing sample was made of memory CD4+ T cells sorted from blood. Every receptor here comes from a human donor in good health.

The chain employs TRBV6-6 and TRBJ2-3; D is perhaps TRBD2 (7 bases). The germline V gene encodes CDR1 MNHNY and CDR2 SVGAGI (reference sequence). Trimming took off 8 bases at V and 0 bases at J, with 15 bases between the two ends. The CDR3 sequence is 15 residues long. This CDR3 reads CASCGGRFSTDTQYF. The CDR3 DNA is TGTGCCAGCTGCGGGGGCCGCTTCAGCACAGATACGCAGTATTTT.

The chain recombines TRBV14 with TRBJ1-6; D is possibly TRBD1 (5 bases). Germline lookup yields CDR1 SGHDN and CDR2 FVKESK. The CDR3 loop spans 15 amino acids. The V end lost 4 bases, the J end lost 2 bases, and 9 bases lay between the germline ends. CDR3 in amino acids: CASSRGQAYNSPLHF. CDR3 in DNA: TGTGCCAGCAGCCGTGGACAAGCCTATAATTCACCCCTCCACTTT.

V is TRBV5-4 and J is TRBJ2-5; 7 nucleotides align to TRBD1. With V trimmed by 3 bases and J by 2 bases, 7 bases remained unmatched. This CDR3 has 15 residues. CDR1 is SGHNT, CDR2 YYREEE, per germline (reference sequence). The CDR3 is CASSSNRGLQETQYF. The CDR3 DNA reads as TGTGCCAGCAGCTCTAACAGGGGTCTACAAGAGACCCAGTACTTC.

V gene TRBV30 combines with J gene TRBJ1-2; 7 bases are a match to TRBD1. CDR3 length: 13 amino acids. V was clipped by 5 bases and J by 4 bases; unmatched bases: 7. Germline V gives CDR1 GTSNPN, CDR2 SVGIG (reference sequence). Here the CDR3 DNA reads TGTGCCTGGGAGAGACAGGGATTCTATGGCTACACCTTC. It specifies CAWERQGFYGYTF.

This chain links TRBV7-2 with TRBJ2-7, with 14 bases identical to TRBD2. This CDR3 region has 18 residues. The junction had 6 bases not matched to a gene; V was cut back by 1 base and J by 1 base. The V gene's germline CDR1 is SGHTA and CDR2 FQGNSA. As DNA, the CDR3 is TGTGCCAGCAGCTTAGGGCCGACTAGCGGGGGGGCATCCTACGAGCAGTACTTC. As protein: CASSLGPTSGGASYEQYF.

V usage is TRBV4-2 and J usage is TRBJ2-7, with TRBD2 matching over 8 bases. CDR1 and CDR2 from the germline V gene are LGHNA and YNFKEQ. The CDR3 has 15 amino acids. V lost 2 bases to trimming and J lost 4 bases; unmatched junction nucleotides: 7. CDR3 region: CASSQLLAVQYEQYF. For the CDR3, the DNA is TGTGCCAGCAGCCAACTACTAGCGGTCCAATACGAGCAGTACTTC.

In regard to this clone: Germline and junction disagree at one end, which may indicate a read error. The V gene is TRBV28, the J gene TRBJ1-2, with 7 bases that match TRBD1. The germline gives CDR1 MDHEN, CDR2 SYDVKM. There are 14 residues in the CDR3. CDR3 bases: TGTGCCAGCAGTCTATGGGGACAGTACTATGGCTACACCTTC. It yields the protein CASSLWGQYYGYTF.

The rearrangement uses TRBV6-1 and TRBJ2-2; D not certain. CDR3 length: 12 residues. Germline values: CDR1 MNHNS, CDR2 SASEGT. The V end was cut by 8 bases, the J end by 7 bases, with 11 bases between. The CDR3 sequence is CASQYRNGELFF. DNA of the CDR3: TGTGCCAGCCAATATAGGAACGGGGAGCTGTTTTTT.

The sample holds a few counts of this clone. The chain joins TRBV7-2 to TRBJ1-2; no clear D. Between the trimmed V and J ends, which lost 1 base and 3 bases, there was a span of 9 bases. This CDR3 is built from 14 residues. Germline V gives CDR1 SGHTA, CDR2 FQGNSA. The chain's CDR3 is CASSLDAGDYGYTF. In nucleotides, the CDR3 is TGTGCCAGCAGCTTAGATGCAGGAGACTATGGCTACACCTTC.

V usage is TRBV19 and J usage is TRBJ2-1; 11 bases are a match to TRBD2. CDR1 and CDR2 (germline): LNHDA, SQIVND (reference sequence). The CDR3 spans 14 residues. Losses at the gene ends were 4 bases for V and 10 bases for J; bases not matched to a gene: 6. In DNA form, the CDR3 reads TGTGCCAGTAGTAATAGCGGGGGGGCCGGGGAGCAGTTCTTC. Translating it yields CASSNSGGAGEQFF.